This T cell receptor beta chain was sequenced for a study of CD8+CD57+ T cells in acquired aplastic anemia. On the study more broadly: Sorting CD4+ and CD8+ cells gave DNA averaging 3.2 ug. Study-level points and caveats: The same twenty-nine CD8+ CDR3 sequences occurred in patients and in controls. With respect to CD8+ Simpson's diversity, patients and controls did not differ significantly.

This clonotype was recorded only once. The target antigen is unknown. CDR3 and TCR beta VDJ profiling relied on genomic DNA as the template. TCRdb redid the calling of the reads with MiXCR, one entry per CDR3 protein. This table has roughly 180,000 distinct CDR3 sequences, about 64% appearing once. CDR3 length: 14 amino acids. Germline V gene data show CDR1 as SGHVS and CDR2 as FNYEAQ. V was pared by 5 bases and J by 7 bases, with 17 bases between. Material: sorted CD4+, CD8+, or CD8+CD57+ T cells (not recorded which) from PBMCs. V is TRBV7-6 and J is TRBJ1-1; TRBD1 is a possible D gene (5 bases). This TCR came from a human donor with severe aplastic anemia or a healthy control (not recorded which). This CDR3 reads CASSVNTGGVEAFF. CDR3 nucleotides: TGTGCCAGCAGCGTCAATACGGGGGGGGTTGAAGCTTTCTTT.